The 2 T cell receptor beta chains below all came from one sample that was sequenced in a study of blood T cell repertoires in COVID-19. The protocol was immunoSEQ multiplex PCR, while the TCRdb copy is restricted to in-frame clones and leaves out a portion. Among some 340,000 clones listed, 90% were seen once. Source material: PBMCs or T cells enriched from blood (not recorded which). These receptors were obtained from a woman in her 30s who had been exposed to COVID-19.

This chain links TRBV6-4 with TRBJ2-3; TRBD1 matches at 9 bases. The CDR3 contains 15 residues. The J segment lost 5 bases and the V segment lost 5 bases, leaving 8 bases of the junction unmatched. The germline V gene encodes CDR1 MRHNA and CDR2 SNTAGT. CDR3 bases: TGTGCCAGCAGTCCCGGGACAGGGATAATAGATACGCAGTATTTT. It translates to CASSPGTGIIDTQYF.

The CDR3 nucleotides read TGTGCCAGCAGCCCAACAGTCGGGACAGGGATTATGGAGACCCAGTACTTC. This encodes CASSPTVGTGIMETQYF. V and J are TRBV7-6 and TRBJ2-5; 9 bases agree with TRBD1. V gave up 5 bases and J gave up 5 bases; unmatched junction bases: 15. This CDR3 comprises 17 residues. Germline CDR1 is SGHVS and CDR2 is FNYEAQ.